This T cell receptor (beta chain) came from a study of shared clonotypes between healthy human individuals. Across the study: The cohort had a couple of women and a few men, ages 18 to 49.

In germline, CDR1 is MDHEN, CDR2 SYDVKM. The germline V and J ends were trimmed by 1 base and 0 bases, with 8 bases remaining between them. The CDR3 length is 15 residues. Clones were sequenced by immunoSEQ multiplex PCR, and TCRdb holds only the in-frame ones, with some missing. The profile shows around 2,000,000 clones, about 95% of them singletons. The naive CD8 fraction comprised CD45RO-negative cells positively selected for CCR7 and excluded terminally differentiated effector memory CD45RA+ cells. The clonotype was recovered from a man aged 18 to 35 in good health. Sequencing was done on a sample of naive CD8+ T cells sorted from blood. The chain links TRBV28 to TRBJ2-3; D is uncertain. The CDR3 reads CASSLYGLSTDTQYF. The CDR3 DNA follows: TGTGCCAGCAGTTTATATGGCTTAAGCACAGATACGCAGTATTTT.